The 20 T cell receptor beta chains presented below share a single source sample, sequenced in a study of cytotoxic CD8 clonotypes in ibrutinib-treated CLL listed by TCRdb under 2021. Library method: the immunoSEQ multiplex PCR assay. TCRdb obtained this table from immuneACCESS and retained in-frame rearrangements with V and J assigned. These tables miss some clones; where compared with another copy, unresolved V genes account for less than half of the shortfall, and the remainder is unexplained. Counted in this sample were about 58,000 clones; around 68% of them appeared once. The biggest ten clones account for roughly 45% of the sample. The time point label, read with the paper, signifies: approximately 11 months on ibrutinib. Sample: PBMCs, taken after 12 months of ibrutinib treatment. These receptors originate from a human donor with chronic lymphocytic leukemia.

This clone counts as medium-sized (0.01 to 0.1%). V and J are TRBV7-2 and TRBJ2-7, with 8 bases lining up with TRBD2. Germline V CDR1 and CDR2: SGHTA, FQGNSA. J gave up 3 bases and V 5 bases, and 6 bases lay outside the gene matches. This CDR3 spans 14 amino acids. The CDR3 loop is CASSRSGTRYEQYF. DNA of the CDR3: TGTGCCAGCAGCCGTAGCGGGACACGCTACGAGCAGTACTTC.

This chain uses TRBV7-2 with TRBJ2-1, with D tentatively TRBD1 or TRBD2 (7 bases each). This CDR3 spans 15 amino acids. Germline CDR1 SGHTA, CDR2 FQGNSA. Trimming cost V 5 bases and J 4 bases, with 15 bases left between them. CDR3 sequence (DNA): TGTGCCAGCAGCAATAGACAGGGAGGGTACAATGAGCAGTTCTTC. It is translated as CASSNRQGGYNEQFF.

This clone occurred once. This chain joins TRBV18 and TRBJ2-5; 13 bases line up with TRBD2. Germline V lookup: CDR1 KGHSH, CDR2 LQKENI. There are 16 residues in the CDR3. The V and J ends lost 3 bases and 5 bases, in that order; junction bases with no gene match: 6. Here the CDR3 DNA reads TGTGCCAGCTCACCGACGGGACTAGCGGGAAGGGAGACCCAGTACTTC. It codes for CASSPTGLAGRETQYF.

This chain connects TRBV19 to TRBJ2-5; D is unresolved. V was cut by 3 bases and J by 4 bases, with 9 bases left in between. The CDR3 is 13 residues long. The germline CDR1 and CDR2 sequences are LNHDA and SQIVND (reference sequence). The CDR3 reads CASSMRTRETQYF. The DNA of the CDR3 is TGTGCCAGTAGTATGAGGACCAGAGAGACCCAGTACTTC. The full variable domain, in which reference TRBV19 and TRBJ2-5 provide the parts outside the CDR3, is DGGITQSPKYLFRKEGQNVTLSCEQNLNHDAMYWYRQDPGQGLRLIYYSQIVNDFQKGDIAEGYSVSREKKESFPLTVTSAQKNPTAFYLCASSMRTRETQYFGPGTRLLVL.

The V call is TRBV18, the J call TRBJ2-7; D is unresolved. The CDR3 is 12 amino acids. Germline V CDR1 and CDR2: KGHSH, LQKENI. The ends were cut back, 2 bases at V and 2 bases at J, with 4 bases in the middle. The CDR3 nucleotides read TGTGCCAGCTCACCAGATCCCTACGAGCAGTACTTC. The encoded protein is CASSPDPYEQYF.

The gene calls are TRBV6-1 and TRBJ2-2, with unresolved D. The CDR3 extends over 11 amino acids. CDR1 MNHNS and CDR2 SASEGT come from the germline V gene. Trimming removed 10 bases at V and 6 bases at J, with 9 bases between. The CDR3 loop is CATGWAGELFF. DNA for the CDR3: TGTGCCACGGGTTGGGCCGGGGAGCTGTTTTTT.

The chain combines TRBV4-1 with TRBJ2-3; D unclear. The germline V and J ends were trimmed by 1 base and 8 bases, with 10 bases remaining between them. Germline CDR1 MGHRA, CDR2 YSYEKL. This CDR3 spans 13 amino acids. The CDR3 DNA sequence: TGCGCCAGCAGCCAAGGAAGCGCCGTTACGCAGTATTTT. It translates to CASSQGSAVTQYF.

The V call is TRBV5-4, the J call TRBJ1-2; D gene ambiguous. Germline CDR1 is SGHNT and CDR2 is YYREEE (reference sequence). There are 16 residues in the CDR3. Trimming left V 0 bases short and J 5 bases short, with 17 bases between. The CDR3 sequence is CASSLEAKRLIYGYTF. In DNA form, the CDR3 reads TGTGCCAGCAGCTTGGAGGCGAAGAGGCTTATTTATGGCTACACCTTC. Full variable domain (rest looked up from reference TRBV5-4 and TRBJ1-2): ETGVTQSPTHLIKTRGQQVTLRCSSQSGHNTVSWYQQALGQGPQFIFQYYREEENGRGNFPPRFSGLQFPNYSSELNVNALELDDSALYLCASSLEAKRLIYGYTFGSGTRLTVV.

This chain connects TRBV7-9 to TRBJ2-7; TRBD1 agrees at 10 bases. This CDR3 contains 14 residues. The trim removed 5 bases at V and 2 bases at J, leaving 3 bases unmatched. Germline CDR1 and CDR2: SEHNR and FQNEAQ (reference sequence). The CDR3 sequence is CASSRGTGAYEQYF. DNA of the CDR3: TGTGCCAGCAGCCGGGGGACAGGGGCCTACGAGCAGTACTTC.

This chain uses TRBV7-3 with TRBJ1-5; no clear D. V was shortened by 2 bases and J by 6 bases, with 5 bases between the two germline ends. The CDR3 contains 12 residues. CDR1 and CDR2 from the germline V gene are SGHTA and FQGTGA. This chain's CDR3 is CASSLAAQPQHF. CDR3 DNA: TGTGCCAGCAGCTTAGCTGCTCAGCCCCAGCATTTT. Full variable domain (outside the CDR3, taken from reference TRBV7-3 and TRBJ1-5): GAGVSQTPSNKVTEKGKYVELRCDPISGHTALYWYRQSLGQGPEFLIYFQGTGAADDSGLPNDRFFAVRPEGSVSTLKIQRTERGDSAVYLCASSLAAQPQHFGDGTRLSIL.

This clone was seen only once. V usage is TRBV4-2 and J usage is TRBJ2-3; D is ambiguous. Germline V gene sequence: CDR1 LGHNA, CDR2 YNFKEQ. This CDR3 comprises 15 residues. The ends were cut back, 3 bases at V and 3 bases at J, with 13 bases in the middle. CDR3 in amino acids: CASSQEVTPTDTQYF. The CDR3 region has the DNA TGTGCCAGCAGCCAGGAAGTGACACCGACAGATACGCAGTATTTT.

The J gene is TRBJ1-2, the V gene TRBV28; D may be TRBD1 (6 bases). The CDR3 has 15 residues. CDR1 MDHEN and CDR2 SYDVKM come from the germline V gene. Trimming pared 6 bases from V and 7 bases from J, leaving 21 bases between. The DNA for the CDR3 is TGTGCCAGCAGGCGAACCCCTACAGGGATTGGTGGCTACACCTTC. Protein sequence: CASRRTPTGIGGYTF.

The rearrangement joins TRBV10-1 to TRBJ2-3; 12 positions match TRBD2. Germline trimming cut 2 bases from V and 2 bases from J; bases unmatched to any gene: 2. CDR1 and CDR2 (germline): WNHNN, SYGVQD (reference sequence). The CDR3 extends over 16 amino acids. The CDR3 loop reads CASSEGLAGYTDTQYF. CDR3 nucleotides: TGCGCCAGCAGTGAGGGACTAGCGGGATACACAGATACGCAGTATTTT.

V is TRBV7-2 and J is TRBJ2-1; 9 positions agree with TRBD2. Germline V lookup: CDR1 SGHTA, CDR2 FQGNSA. V lost 1 base to trimming and J lost 9 bases; unmatched junction nucleotides: 7. The CDR3 consists of 15 residues. The CDR3 DNA is TGTGCCAGCAGCTTAGGACTAGCGGTTGGGGGTGAGCAGTTCTTC. Residues: CASSLGLAVGGEQFF.

The gene calls are TRBV29-1 and TRBJ2-7; 14 bases are shared with TRBD2. This CDR3 is 18 amino acids long. Germline V gene sequence: CDR1 SQVTM, CDR2 ANQGSEA. Trimming removed 1 base from V and 4 bases from J; junction bases left unmatched: 12. The CDR3 nucleotides read TGCAGCGTTGAAGTAGGGACTAGCGGGAGTACAGGGACTTACGAGCAGTACTTC. It encodes CSVEVGTSGSTGTYEQYF.

J is TRBJ1-2 and V is TRBV6-1, with D possibly being TRBD1 (5 bases). V lost 1 base and J lost 2, with 11 bases in between. Germline lookup yields CDR1 MNHNS and CDR2 SASEGT. CDR3 size: 15 residues. The CDR3 is CASSEELSGNYGYTF. For the CDR3, the DNA is TGTGCCAGCAGTGAAGAGTTGTCAGGGAACTATGGCTACACCTTC.

The chain couples TRBV28 to TRBJ2-3; D may be TRBD2 (6 bases). This CDR3 has 16 residues. The V and J ends lost 5 bases and 4 bases respectively, with 19 bases between them. Germline CDR1 MDHEN, CDR2 SYDVKM. The CDR3 region is CASSQREIGEADTQYF. CDR3 DNA sequence: TGTGCCAGCAGTCAGCGCGAGATTGGGGAGGCAGATACGCAGTATTTT.

Concerning this clone: Other DNA sequences in the sample encode the same CDR3. This chain links TRBV5-1 with TRBJ2-3; TRBD1 agrees at 8 bases. The CDR3 is 15 amino acids. Germline CDR1 is SGHRS and CDR2 is YFSETQ. V gave up 0 bases and J gave up 3 bases; unmatched junction bases: 3. Here the CDR3 reads CASSLGQGATDTQYF. CDR3 DNA sequence: TGCGCCAGCAGCTTGGGTCAGGGGGCGACAGATACGCAGTATTTT.

V and J are TRBV20-1 and TRBJ2-3; D assignment may be TRBD1 or TRBD2 (5 bases each). Trimming shortened V by 7 bases and J by 2 bases, and 7 bases separated the two germline ends. Germline CDR1 is DFQATT and CDR2 is SNEGSKA (reference sequence). This CDR3 contains 11 residues. CDR3: CSGDDTDTQYF. The CDR3 DNA reads as TGCAGTGGGGACGACACAGATACGCAGTATTTT.

The chain links TRBV5-1 to TRBJ1-1; D uncertain. CDR3 length: 14 residues. V was trimmed by 0 bases and J by 2 bases, leaving 8 bases between them. Germline lookup yields CDR1 SGHRS and CDR2 YFSETQ. DNA of the CDR3: TGCGCCAGCAGCTTGGCACAGACAAACACTGAAGCTTTCTTT. It translates to CASSLAQTNTEAFF.